The sequence of this T cell receptor (beta chain) was determined in a study of shared clonotypes between healthy human individuals. In the original processing: ImmunoSEQ output lacked quality scores and full-length reads, limiting matched filtering. Sequenced by immunoSEQ multiplex PCR; TCRdb stores in-frame clones only, minus some. V and J calls and clone size are those listed in that table; D and trimming were worked out from the DNA. The sample contains over 1.5 million clones, approximately 98% of which appear only once. Germline assignment: CDR1 SGHTA and CDR2 FQGNSA. The CDR3 extends over 15 amino acids. The V segment lost 7 bases and the J segment 4 bases; nucleotides outside the gene matches: 13. Each of the donors was a healthy adult who was HIV-negative and had not had a recent acute infection or vaccination.

The chain carries TRBV7-2 and TRBJ2-7; 7 positions match TRBD2. The clonotype was recovered from a man younger than 40 in good health. The sequenced sample was naive CD4+ T cells sorted from blood. The subset was: CD45RA+ positively selected. CDR3 protein: CASTVSRGGGYEQYF. In nucleotides, the CDR3 is TGTGCCAGCACCGTATCCCGCGGGGGTGGGTACGAGCAGTACTTC.